This T cell receptor (beta chain) stems from a study of chemoradiotherapy in HPV16-positive cancers. The CDR3 runs to 16 residues. V gave up 6 bases and J gave up 0 bases, with 17 bases separating them. Per germline, CDR1 SEHNR and CDR2 FQNEAQ (reference sequence). Some clones are missing from TCRdb's copy, which holds only in-frame ones; the method was immunoSEQ multiplex PCR. The data contain about 11,000 clones, 75% to 85% of them singletons. The rearrangement uses TRBV7-9 and TRBJ1-1; the D gene is possibly TRBD1 (5 bases). The receptor's source is a human donor with HPV-associated anogenital cancer. Sampling was done from a patient who underwent chemoradiotherapy. CDR3 DNA: TGTGCCAGCAGGGGAACAGGCACTCATATGAACACTGAAGCTTTCTTT. It is translated as CASRGTGTHMNTEAFF.